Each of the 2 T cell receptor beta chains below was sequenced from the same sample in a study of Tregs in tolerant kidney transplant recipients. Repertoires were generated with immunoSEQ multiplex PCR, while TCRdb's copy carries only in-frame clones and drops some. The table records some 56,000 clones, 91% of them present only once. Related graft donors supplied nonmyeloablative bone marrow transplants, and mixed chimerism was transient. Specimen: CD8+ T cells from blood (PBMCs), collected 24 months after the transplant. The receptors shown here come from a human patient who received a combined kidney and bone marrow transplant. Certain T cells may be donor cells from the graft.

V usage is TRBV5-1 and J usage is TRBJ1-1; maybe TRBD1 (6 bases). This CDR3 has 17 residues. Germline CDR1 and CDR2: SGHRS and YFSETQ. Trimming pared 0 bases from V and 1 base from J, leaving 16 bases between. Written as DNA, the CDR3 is TGCGCCAGCAGCTTGGAAAATGATGGGACAAAGAACACTGAAGCTTTCTTT. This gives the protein CASSLENDGTKNTEAFF.

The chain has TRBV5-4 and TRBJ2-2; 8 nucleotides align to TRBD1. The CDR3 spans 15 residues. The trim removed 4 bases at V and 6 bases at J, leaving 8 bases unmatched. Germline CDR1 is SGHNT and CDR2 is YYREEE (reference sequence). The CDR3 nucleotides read TGTGCCAGCAGCCAAGGACAGGGAATATCCGGGGAGCTGTTTTTT. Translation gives CASSQGQGISGELFF.